This TCR beta chain was obtained from a study of cytomegalovirus exposure and HLA in healthy donors. 60 Vbeta and 13 Jbeta primers were used in PCR. The protocol was immunoSEQ multiplex PCR, while the TCRdb copy is restricted to in-frame clones and leaves out a portion. This table holds about 30,000 clones, about 87% found once. CDR1 and CDR2 (germline): MNHNS, SASEGT. V was shortened by 4 bases and J by 3 bases, with 16 bases between the two germline ends. There are 16 residues in the CDR3. Nominally healthy donors provided the samples, though records likely missed some immune exposures. This clone was detected only a few times.

This TCR came from a boy aged 5-17 years in good health and CMV-seronegative. The sequencing sample was made of PBMCs. The chain recombines TRBV6-1 with TRBJ1-5; D is perhaps TRBD1 (5 bases). The CDR3 spells CASSGPTDPSNQPQHF. The DNA for the CDR3 is TGTGCCAGCAGTGGACCGACAGATCCTTCCAATCAGCCCCAGCATTTT.